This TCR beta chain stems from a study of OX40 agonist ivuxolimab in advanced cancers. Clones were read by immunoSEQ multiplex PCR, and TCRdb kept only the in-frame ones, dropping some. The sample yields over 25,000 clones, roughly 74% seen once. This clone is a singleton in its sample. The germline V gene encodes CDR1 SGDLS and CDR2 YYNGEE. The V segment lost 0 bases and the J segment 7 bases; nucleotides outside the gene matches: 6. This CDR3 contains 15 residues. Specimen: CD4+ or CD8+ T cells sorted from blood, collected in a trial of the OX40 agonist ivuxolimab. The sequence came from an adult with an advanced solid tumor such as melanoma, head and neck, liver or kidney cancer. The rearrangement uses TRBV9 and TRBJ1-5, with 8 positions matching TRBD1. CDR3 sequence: CASSVAPDREQPQHF. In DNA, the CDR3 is TGTGCCAGCAGCGTAGCTCCGGACAGGGAACAGCCCCAGCATTTT.